This TCR beta chain originates from a study of control samples from healthy donors and cancer patients. Using immunoSEQ multiplex PCR, the repertoire was profiled, and TCRdb retains in-frame clones only, with some absent. In the table there are about 160,000 clones, over 95% of which are singletons. J lost 1 base, V lost 5 bases, and 3 bases had no gene match. Germline loops: CDR1 MDHEN, CDR2 SYDVKM. The CDR3 is 15 amino acids. The sequence came from a woman aged 30 to 39 in good health. Sample: blood. The rearrangement links TRBV28 to TRBJ1-2, with 11 nucleotides matching TRBD1. The CDR3 nucleotides read TGTGCCAGCAGTCGGGACAGGGGGGTTAACTATGGCTACACCTTC. Translated, it gives CASSRDRGVNYGYTF.